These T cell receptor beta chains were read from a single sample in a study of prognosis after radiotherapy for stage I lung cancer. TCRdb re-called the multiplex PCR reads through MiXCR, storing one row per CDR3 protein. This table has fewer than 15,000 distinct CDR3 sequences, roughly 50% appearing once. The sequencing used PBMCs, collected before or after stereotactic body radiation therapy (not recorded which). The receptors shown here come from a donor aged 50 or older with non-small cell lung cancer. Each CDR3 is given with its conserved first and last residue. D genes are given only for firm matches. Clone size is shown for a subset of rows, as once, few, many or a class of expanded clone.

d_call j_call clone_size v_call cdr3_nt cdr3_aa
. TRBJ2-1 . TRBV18 TGTGCCAGCTCTCCAGGGGTGGGCAATGAGCAGTTCTTC CASSPGVGNEQFF
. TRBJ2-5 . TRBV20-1 TGCAGTGCTAGTGACATAGGTCGCGGAAAAGAGACCAAGTACTTC CSASDIGRGKETKYF
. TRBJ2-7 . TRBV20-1 TGCAGTGCTAAATCCCACCGGACGGGTACCTACGAGCAGTACTTC CSAKSHRTGTYEQYF
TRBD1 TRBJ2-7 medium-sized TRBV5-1 TGCGCCAGCAGCAAATCCGGGACAGGGGCCTACGAGCAGTACTTC CASSKSGTGAYEQYF
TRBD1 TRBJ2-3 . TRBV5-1 TGCGCCAGCAGCTTGGAACAGGGGGTTTTCGGCACAGATACGCAGTATTTT CASSLEQGVFGTDTQYF
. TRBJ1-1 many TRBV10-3 TGTGCCATCAGGACCCAGGGGAACACTGAAGCTTTCTTT CAIRTQGNTEAFF
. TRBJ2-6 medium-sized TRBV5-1 TGCGCCAGCAGCTTGGGGGGCTCTAGCTCTGGGGCCAACGTCCTGACTTTC CASSLGGSSSGANVLTF
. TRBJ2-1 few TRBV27 TGTGCCAGCAGTTTTAGCGAGGGGGCCTACAATGAGCAGTTCTTC CASSFSEGAYNEQFF
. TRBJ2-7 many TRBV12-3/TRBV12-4 TGTGCCAGCAGTCAAAGCGGGTTTGATACCTACGAGCAGTACTTC CASSQSGFDTYEQYF
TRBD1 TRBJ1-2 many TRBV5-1 TGCGCCAGCAGCTTGGGGACAGGGGGCTATGGCTACACCTTC CASSLGTGGYGYTF
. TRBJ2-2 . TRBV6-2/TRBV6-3 TGTGCCAGCACCAATGTCGGGAGAATGGGCGGGGAGCTGTTTTTT CASTNVGRMGGELFF
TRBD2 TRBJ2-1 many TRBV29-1 TGCAGCGTCCAGGAGCGACTAGCGGGACGCAATGAGCAGTTCTTC CSVQERLAGRNEQFF
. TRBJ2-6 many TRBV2 TGTGCCAGCACGTGGGACGGAACCTCTGGGGCCAACGTCCTGACTTTC CASTWDGTSGANVLTF
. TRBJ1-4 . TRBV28 TGTGCCAGCAGCCATGGGGGGGGAACTAATGAAAAACTGTTTTTT CASSHGGGTNEKLFF
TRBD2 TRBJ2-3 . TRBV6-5 TGTATCAGCAGTTGGGGGACTAGCGGGAGCGCGACAGATACGCAGTATTTT CISSWGTSGSATDTQYF
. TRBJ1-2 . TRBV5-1 TGCGCCAGCAGCTTGGACGGGGACCGGGGCTACACCTTC CASSLDGDRGYTF
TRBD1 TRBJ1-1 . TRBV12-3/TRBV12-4 TGTGACAGCAGTCCCCAGGGGGCAAACACTGAAGCTTTCTTT CDSSPQGANTEAFF
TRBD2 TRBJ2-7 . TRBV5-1 TGCGCCAGCATCCCAAAAGGGACTAGGAGAAAAAACTCCTACGAGCAGTACTTC CASIPKGTRRKNSYEQYF
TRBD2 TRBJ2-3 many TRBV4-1 TGCGCCAGCAGCCGTGGGGGCGGGAGGGATACGCAGTATTTT CASSRGGGRDTQYF
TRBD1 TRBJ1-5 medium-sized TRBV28 TGTGCCAGCAGGGGCTCGACAGGGTATCAGCCCCAGCATTTT CASRGSTGYQPQHF
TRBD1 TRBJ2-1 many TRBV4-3 TGCGCCAGCAGCCAAGAACGACAGGGGTTCAGCAATGAGCAGTTCTTC CASSQERQGFSNEQFF
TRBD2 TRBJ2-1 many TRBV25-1 TGTGCCAGCAGTGAGCGGCCTAGCGGGGCGGGCGAGCAGTTCTTC CASSERPSGAGEQFF
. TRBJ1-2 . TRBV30 TGTGCCTGGAGTGTACGCAGGCCGAGCTATGGCTACACCTTC CAWSVRRPSYGYTF
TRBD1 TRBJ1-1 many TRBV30 TGTGCCTGGACCGACAGGGGGTCACGGAACACTGAAGCTTTCTTT CAWTDRGSRNTEAFF
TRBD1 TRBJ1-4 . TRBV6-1 TGTGCCAGCAGCCTGACAGGGGAGCATGAAAAACTGTTTTTT CASSLTGEHEKLFF
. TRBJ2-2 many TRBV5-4 TGTGCCAGCAGCTCCCAGACAGGAGCCACCGGGGAGCTGTTTTTT CASSSQTGATGELFF
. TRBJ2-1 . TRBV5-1 TGCGCCAGCAGCCCGGCTTTGATTCCGGGGGTCTACAATGAGCAGTTCTTC CASSPALIPGVYNEQFF
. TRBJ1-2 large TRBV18 TGTGCCAGCTCACCACAGGGGTTTGGCTACACCTTC CASSPQGFGYTF